This entry lists 21 T cell receptor beta chains sequenced from one sample in a study of blood T cells in healthy people across ages. The use of a sample-barcoded 5' primer and a J-beta primer mix characterized a second PCR of roughly 7 to 11 cycles. From the 5' RACE reads, TCRdb called clonotypes with MiXCR, one entry per CDR3 protein. The table lists fewer than 900,000 distinct CDR3 sequences, under 40% of them singletons. The specimen sequenced was blood. Source of these receptors: a man between 18 and 35 years old in good health.

This clonotype was seen at least ten times. The rearrangement links TRBV12-3 or TRBV12-4 to TRBJ2-7, with a tentative D call TRBD1 (6 bases). The CDR3 totals 14 residues. The germline V and J ends were trimmed by 5 bases and 2 bases, with 13 bases remaining between them. The CDR3 DNA reads TGTGCCAGCAGTACCTCCGGGACACCCTACGAGCAGTACTTC. Protein product: CASSTSGTPYEQYF.

The sample holds many counts of this clonotype. This chain uses TRBV28 with TRBJ2-1, with D unclear. The V end lost 6 bases, the J end lost 0 bases, and 15 bases lay between the germline ends. CDR1 MDHEN and CDR2 SYDVKM come from the germline V gene. CDR3 length: 16 amino acids. CDR3 sequence: CASSPHGASSYNEQFF. The CDR3 nucleotides are TGTGCCAGCAGCCCTCACGGTGCGAGCTCCTACAATGAGCAGTTCTTC.

This clonotype was counted a few times. The chain is built from TRBV7-9 and TRBJ1-2; D not resolved. Trimming removed 1 base from V and 0 bases from J, with 18 bases in between. Germline loops: CDR1 SEHNR, CDR2 FQNEAQ (reference sequence). The length of the CDR3 is 18 residues. CDR3 amino acids: CASSLDGAEVRPNYGYTF. As DNA, the CDR3 is TGTGCCAGCAGCTTAGATGGTGCAGAAGTACGACCTAACTATGGCTACACCTTC.

This clonotype was counted a few times. The CDR3 loop is CSASLADTQYF. The DNA of the CDR3 is TGCAGTGCTAGCTTGGCAGATACGCAGTATTTT. The J gene is TRBJ2-3, the V gene TRBV20-1; no firm D call. V lost 3 bases, J lost 4 bases, and 5 bases lay in between. Looked up from germline, CDR1 is DFQATT and CDR2 is SNEGSKA (reference sequence). The CDR3 spans 11 residues.

This clonotype was seen only a few times. The genes are TRBV20-1 and TRBJ1-4, with a possible D match to TRBD1 (6 bases). Trimming removed 0 bases at V and 5 bases at J, with 22 bases between. This CDR3 is 18 amino acids long. Per germline, CDR1 DFQATT and CDR2 SNEGSKA (reference sequence). For the CDR3, the DNA is TGCAGTGCTAGAGAAAATGTGGGTTTTAGGGGGGTAAATGAAAAACTGTTTTTT. Its translation: CSARENVGFRGVNEKLFF.

The sample holds a few counts of this clonotype. This chain connects TRBV12-3 or TRBV12-4 to TRBJ2-2; the D gene is possibly TRBD1 (6 bases). The CDR3 consists of 13 residues. V gave up 6 bases and J gave up 5 bases, with 10 bases separating them. CDR3 loop: CASRATGTGELFF. The CDR3 region has the DNA TGTGCCAGCAGGGCTACAGGGACCGGGGAGCTGTTTTTT.

The genes are TRBV4-3 and TRBJ2-1; 8 bases are shared with TRBD2. After removal of 0 bases from V and 5 bases from J, the junction contained 9 bases not matched to a gene. Germline V gives CDR1 LGHNA, CDR2 YSLEER. The CDR3 covers 17 residues. CDR3 sequence: CASSQDRGGGIHNEQFF. Here the CDR3 DNA reads TGCGCCAGCAGCCAAGATCGTGGCGGGGGGATCCACAATGAGCAGTTCTTC.

The chain employs TRBV21-1 and TRBJ1-5; the table's D call, TRBD1, was not checked against the DNA. TRBV21-1 is designated a pseudogene. This CDR3 has 19 residues. The CDR3 nucleotides are TGTGCCAGCAGCCGATCCAAACGGTCGGGGGGCACGGGCGGGCAGCCCCAGCATTTT. Translating it yields CASSRSKRSGGTGGQPQHF.

This clonotype has just a few counts. The chain has TRBV6-5 and TRBJ1-5; TRBD1 might be the D (6 bases). V lost 6 bases and J lost 4, with 13 bases in between. This CDR3 contains 14 residues. Per the germline V gene, CDR1 is MNHEY and CDR2 is SVGAGI. DNA for the CDR3: TGTGCCAGCAGCGTGTCAGGGGTAAATCAGCCCCAGCATTTT. Its translation is CASSVSGVNQPQHF.

V usage is TRBV4-2 and J usage is TRBJ2-3; the match to TRBD1 covers 7 bases. Trimming removed 4 bases from V and 0 bases from J; junction bases left unmatched: 4. In germline, CDR1 is LGHNA, CDR2 YNFKEQ. The CDR3 has 15 residues. The CDR3: CASSRGTASTDTQYF. The CDR3 region has the DNA TGTGCCAGCAGCCGAGGGACAGCGAGCACAGATACGCAGTATTTT.

The chain combines TRBV12-3 or TRBV12-4 with TRBJ2-5, with 7 bases lining up with TRBD1. Trimming cost V 3 bases and J 3 bases; bases outside gene matches: 1. The CDR3 is made up of 13 amino acids. CDR3 amino acids: CASSLDRKETQYF. CDR3 bases: TGTGCCAGCAGTTTGGACAGGAAAGAGACCCAGTACTTC.

This clonotype was seen more than once but under ten times. A read error is possible here, since a much larger clone lies one base away. The chain carries TRBV5-1 and TRBJ2-7, with a possible D match to TRBD2 (5 bases). This CDR3 has 14 amino acids. V lost 3 bases to trimming and J lost 6 bases, with 16 bases between them. Germline values: CDR1 SGHRS, CDR2 YFSETQ. As DNA, the CDR3 is TGCGCCAGCAGCTCCCTAGGGAGCGTTGTCGAGCAGTACTTC. Amino acid sequence: CASSSLGSVVEQYF.

This clonotype has just a few counts. V usage is TRBV14 and J usage is TRBJ2-1; either TRBD1 or TRBD2 may fit D (5 bases each). From germline, CDR1 is SGHDN and CDR2 FVKESK. The V gene lost 0 bases and the J gene lost 7 bases, with 19 bases spanning the gap. CDR3 length: 17 amino acids. The CDR3 DNA reads as TGTGCCAGCAGCCAAGAGGAGCTGGTTGGGACCGCAAATGAGCAGTTCTTC. This translates into CASSQEELVGTANEQFF.

As for this clonotype: Since a much larger clone is just one base distant, this may be a read error. The V call is TRBV9, the J call TRBJ2-1; D is possibly TRBD2 (6 bases). The assigned J gene may be wrong: the sequence end matches TRBJ2-7 better. CDR3 length equals 16 residues. Germline V gene data show CDR1 as SGDLS and CDR2 as YYNGEE. This CDR3 is CASSARIGDSYNEQYF. CDR3 nucleotides: TGTGCCAGCAGCGCCCGAATCGGGGACTCCTACAATGAGCAGTACTTC.

This clonotype has a handful of counts. The V gene is TRBV20-1, the J gene TRBJ1-1; 7 bases align to TRBD1. V trimming: 4 bases; J trimming: 3 bases; junction bases outside the gene matches: 2. This CDR3 is built from 12 residues. Germline loops: CDR1 DFQATT, CDR2 SNEGSKA (reference sequence). The CDR3 sequence: CSANRGDTEAFF. CDR3 bases: TGCAGTGCTAACAGGGGTGACACTGAAGCTTTCTTT.

The chain has TRBV7-2 and TRBJ1-2; D is possibly TRBD1 (5 bases). Germline V gene data show CDR1 as SGHTA and CDR2 as FQGNSA. There are 15 residues in the CDR3. V lost 0 bases and J lost 6, with 14 bases in between. CDR3 bases: TGTGCCAGCAGCTTAGCGCCGGGTCCGGACAATGGCTACACCTTC. This encodes CASSLAPGPDNGYTF. The whole variable domain, remainder taken from reference TRBV7-2 and TRBJ1-2, is GAGVSQSPSNKVTEKGKDVELRCDPISGHTALYWYRQSLGQGLEFLIYFQGNSAPDKSGLPSDRFSAERTGGSVSTLTIQRTQQEDSAVYLCASSLAPGPDNGYTFGSGTRLTVV.

Comments on this clonotype: At one of its ends the junction is not consistent with the germline gene, which may arise from a read error. The rearrangement uses TRBV4-3 and TRBJ2-2; 7 nucleotides align to TRBD1. Germline lookup yields CDR1 LGHNA and CDR2 YSLEER. The CDR3 consists of 14 residues. As DNA, the CDR3 is TGCGCCAGCGGCCAAGACAGGGAGTCCGGGGAGCTGTTTTTT. It is translated as CASGQDRESGELFF.

The V call is TRBV28, the J call TRBJ2-1; 7 nucleotides line up with TRBD2. J lost 4 bases, V lost 1 base, and 10 bases had no gene match. Germline assignment: CDR1 MDHEN and CDR2 SYDVKM. The CDR3 spans 17 residues. CDR3 region: CASSLLASGDIYNEQFF. The CDR3 coding sequence is TGTGCCAGCAGTTTATTGGCGAGCGGGGATATTTACAATGAGCAGTTCTTC.

The gene calls are TRBV20-1 and TRBJ1-1; D possibly corresponds to TRBD1 (5 bases). With 6 bases removed from V and 5 bases from J, the gap between germline ends came to 19 bases. This CDR3 has 14 amino acids. Germline V gene data show CDR1 as DFQATT and CDR2 as SNEGSKA (reference sequence). The CDR3 nucleotides read TGCAGTGCCAGCCCGGGGAGGGGTGGGACTGAAGCTTTCTTT. As protein: CSASPGRGGTEAFF.

This clonotype was counted between two and nine times. The chain carries TRBV12-3 or TRBV12-4 and TRBJ2-1, with 7 bases aligning to TRBD1. Trimming removed 6 bases from V and 5 bases from J; junction bases left unmatched: 4. The CDR3 consists of 13 residues. The CDR3 here is CASSAGTDNEQFF. The DNA for the CDR3 is TGTGCCAGCAGCGCCGGGACAGACAATGAGCAGTTCTTC.

V is TRBV4-1 and J is TRBJ2-7; D is possibly TRBD2 (5 bases). The CDR3 has 16 amino acids. Between the trimmed V and J ends, which lost 0 bases and 3 bases, there was a span of 15 bases. The germline CDR1 and CDR2 sequences are MGHRA and YSYEKL. The CDR3 is CASSQDPGISVYEQYF. The DNA of the CDR3 is TGCGCCAGCAGCCAAGACCCGGGGATCAGCGTCTACGAGCAGTACTTC.